The 28 T cell receptor beta chains below were found in one sample sequenced in a study of long-term antiretroviral therapy in people with HIV. They ran version v3.0 of the immunoSEQ assay at survey level. The repertoire was sequenced with immunoSEQ multiplex PCR; TCRdb's copy has only in-frame clones and lacks some. The table has tens of thousands of clones, around three quarters seen once. The sample consisted of unsorted PBMCs, taken 0.5 years after starting antiretroviral therapy. The receptors shown here come from a woman between 40 and 55 years old with HIV.

The gene calls are TRBV15 and TRBJ2-7; D is possibly TRBD1 or TRBD2 (5 bases each). Germline V gene sequence: CDR1 LNHNV, CDR2 YYDKDF (reference sequence). V was shortened by 0 bases and J by 5 bases, with 14 bases between the two germline ends. This CDR3 region has 15 residues. CDR3 coding DNA: TGTGCCACCAGCAGAGATGGGGACCCCAGGGACGAGCAGTACTTC. Protein product: CATSRDGDPRDEQYF.

The gene calls are TRBV27 and TRBJ2-7, with 7 bases matching TRBD1. This CDR3 has 13 amino acids. Per the germline V gene, CDR1 is MNHEY and CDR2 is SMNVEV (reference sequence). V shed 5 bases and J 3 bases; nucleotides not matched to a gene: 4. The CDR3 DNA sequence: TGTGCCAGCAGTGGACAGGATATCTACGAGCAGTACTTC. This codes for CASSGQDIYEQYF.

The rearrangement joins TRBV19 to TRBJ1-2; D not resolved. CDR3 size: 11 residues. From germline, CDR1 is LNHDA and CDR2 SQIVND (reference sequence). The ends were cut back, 4 bases at V and 4 bases at J, with 4 bases in the middle. CDR3 sequence (DNA): TGTGCCAGTAGTACCTCCTATGGCTACACCTTC. It yields the protein CASSTSYGYTF.

The chain's CDR3 is CASSLAAGALTDTQYF. The CDR3 bases are TGTGCCAGCAGCTTAGCGGCGGGGGCTCTCACAGATACGCAGTATTTT. The chain has TRBV7-2 and TRBJ2-3, with D possibly TRBD2 on 7 matching bases. In germline, CDR1 is SGHTA, CDR2 FQGNSA. The V gene lost 0 bases and the J gene lost 2 bases, with 12 bases spanning the gap. The CDR3 contains 16 residues.

The V call is TRBV6-5, the J call TRBJ1-2, with D perhaps TRBD1 (5 bases). Trimming removed 6 bases from V and 3 bases from J, with 11 bases in between. The CDR3 totals 13 residues. Per the germline V gene, CDR1 is MNHEY and CDR2 is SVGAGI. The CDR3 sequence is CASSPGGDYGYTF. CDR3 nucleotide sequence: TGTGCCAGCAGCCCGGGGGGTGACTATGGCTACACCTTC.

The chain carries TRBV2 and TRBJ2-6; no definite D call. Per the germline V gene, CDR1 is SNHLY and CDR2 is FYNNEI. Trimming took 5 bases from V and 0 from J, leaving 5 bases between them. This CDR3 has 14 residues. CDR3 bases: TGTGCCAGCAGTCGGAACTCTGGGGCCAACGTCCTGACTTTC. The encoded protein is CASSRNSGANVLTF.

The chain combines TRBV30 with TRBJ1-5; 9 bases are a match to TRBD1. J was trimmed by 0 bases and V by 0 bases; bases with no gene match: 15. Per the germline V gene, CDR1 is GTSNPN and CDR2 is SVGIG (reference sequence). The CDR3 loop spans 20 amino acids. The CDR3 DNA reads TGTGCCTGGAGTGTACGAGTGAAGACAGGGGGAGACAATAGCAATCAGCCCCAGCATTTT. This encodes CAWSVRVKTGGDNSNQPQHF. The entire variable domain, with the rest obtained from reference TRBV30 and TRBJ1-5, is as follows: SQTIHQWPATLVQPVGSPLSLECTVEGTSNPNLYWYRQAAGRGLQLLFYSVGIGQISSEVPQNLSASRPQDRQFILSSKKLLLSDSGFYLCAWSVRVKTGGDNSNQPQHFGDGTRLSIL.

V gene TRBV28 combines with J gene TRBJ2-3, with a tentative D call TRBD1 (5 bases). There are 13 residues in the CDR3. Looked up from germline, CDR1 is MDHEN and CDR2 is SYDVKM. Trimming left V 6 bases short and J 3 bases short, with 10 bases between. Here the CDR3 reads CASSPAGTDTQYF. The CDR3 DNA follows: TGTGCCAGCAGCCCTGCAGGGACAGATACGCAGTATTTT.

This chain links TRBV10-3 with TRBJ2-1; maybe TRBD2 (5 bases). CDR3 length equals 12 residues. CDR1 and CDR2 from the germline V gene are ENHRY and SYGVKD. V was cut by 3 bases and J by 7 bases, with 7 bases left in between. CDR3 sequence: CAISEGGNEQFF. The CDR3 coding sequence is TGTGCCATCAGTGAAGGCGGGAATGAGCAGTTCTTC.

The gene calls are TRBV5-4 and TRBJ2-2; D call uncertain. The V and J ends lost 3 bases and 3 bases respectively, with 6 bases between them. This CDR3 contains 13 residues. Per germline, CDR1 SGHNT and CDR2 YYREEE (reference sequence). The CDR3 sequence: CASSYPDTGELFF. The CDR3, as DNA: TGTGCCAGCAGCTACCCAGACACCGGGGAGCTGTTTTTT.

The rearrangement uses TRBV28 and TRBJ2-7, with D maybe TRBD2 (7 bases). The V end lost 6 bases, the J end lost 7 bases, and 19 bases lay between the germline ends. Germline loops: CDR1 MDHEN, CDR2 SYDVKM. The CDR3 consists of 14 residues. The DNA of the CDR3 is TGTGCCAGCAGGGTAGGGGGGGACTCAGGGGAGCAGTACTTC. This translates into CASRVGGDSGEQYF.

This chain connects TRBV5-1 to TRBJ2-3, with TRBD1 as a possible D gene (5 bases). Germline V lookup: CDR1 SGHRS, CDR2 YFSETQ. The CDR3 runs 14 residues. With 4 bases removed from V and 4 bases from J, the gap between germline ends came to 13 bases. The CDR3 nucleotides read TGCGCCAGCAGCCAGGGTGGTAGGGCAGATACGCAGTATTTT. It translates to CASSQGGRADTQYF.

The J gene is TRBJ2-7, the V gene TRBV5-1; 10 positions agree with TRBD1. Trimming removed 4 bases from V and 5 bases from J; junction bases left unmatched: 9. The CDR3 contains 15 residues. Per the germline V gene, CDR1 is SGHRS and CDR2 is YFSETQ. The CDR3 sequence: CASSSLGTGVHEQYF. For the CDR3, the DNA is TGCGCCAGCAGCAGCCTCGGGACAGGGGTCCACGAGCAGTACTTC.

This clone was observed a single time. The chain combines TRBV2 with TRBJ2-6; D not resolved. The V and J ends lost 6 bases and 0 bases respectively, with 9 bases between them. Germline lookup yields CDR1 SNHLY and CDR2 FYNNEI. The CDR3 extends over 15 amino acids. The CDR3 DNA reads TGTGCCAGCAGGCCGTTTTACTCTGGGGCCAACGTCCTGACTTTC. The encoded protein is CASRPFYSGANVLTF.

This chain joins TRBV4-1 and TRBJ2-1; D is perhaps TRBD1 or TRBD2 (6 bases each). Looked up from germline, CDR1 is MGHRA and CDR2 is YSYEKL. CDR3 size: 16 residues. Trimming took 0 bases from V and 3 from J, leaving 12 bases between them. The CDR3 here is CASSQDVGGLYNEQFF. DNA of the CDR3: TGCGCCAGCAGCCAAGATGTTGGGGGGCTCTACAATGAGCAGTTCTTC.

This sequence joins TRBV11-3 and TRBJ2-7, with D perhaps matching TRBD1 (6 bases). Germline V gene data show CDR1 as SGHNT and CDR2 as YENEEA. Trimming shortened V by 2 bases and J by 5 bases, and 10 bases separated the two germline ends. The CDR3 covers 13 residues. CDR3 sequence (DNA): TGTGCCAGCAGCTTAAACAGGGACAACGAGCAGTACTTC. Its protein product is CASSLNRDNEQYF. The full variable domain, in which reference TRBV11-3 and TRBJ2-7 provide the parts outside the CDR3, is EAGVVQSPRYKIIEKKQPVAFWCNPISGHNTLYWYLQNLGQGPELLIRYENEEAVDDSQLPKDRFSAERLKGVDSTLKIQPAELGDSAVYLCASSLNRDNEQYFGPGTRLTVT.

The chain combines TRBV2 with TRBJ2-5; D ambiguous. Germline lookup yields CDR1 SNHLY and CDR2 FYNNEI. This CDR3 is 13 amino acids long. Deletions cut 8 bases from V and 5 bases from J, with 15 bases between. The CDR3 DNA is TGTGCCAGCCAAATCTGGCTGGGTGAGACCCAGTACTTC. Amino acid sequence: CASQIWLGETQYF.

The chain has TRBV19 and TRBJ2-5, with TRBD1 identical over 8 bases. Looked up from germline, CDR1 is LNHDA and CDR2 is SQIVND (reference sequence). CDR3 size: 17 residues. J was trimmed by 5 bases and V by 4 bases; bases with no gene match: 15. As DNA, the CDR3 is TGTGCCAGTAGTAACCCCGGGACAGGCCCCTCAGGGGAGACCCAGTACTTC. Its translation is CASSNPGTGPSGETQYF.

The chain carries TRBV19 and TRBJ2-1; D not certain. Germline V CDR1 and CDR2: LNHDA, SQIVND (reference sequence). CDR3 length equals 14 residues. V was pared by 5 bases and J by 5 bases, with 13 bases between. This chain's CDR3 is CASSSRRENNEQFF. CDR3 nucleotide sequence: TGTGCCAGTAGTTCTCGACGCGAGAACAATGAGCAGTTCTTC. Looking up the rest from reference TRBV19 and TRBJ2-1 gives the full variable domain: DGGITQSPKYLFRKEGQNVTLSCEQNLNHDAMYWYRQDPGQGLRLIYYSQIVNDFQKGDIAEGYSVSREKKESFPLTVTSAQKNPTAFYLCASSSRRENNEQFFGPGTRLTVL.

V gene TRBV6-5 combines with J gene TRBJ2-3; D is unclear. CDR3 length: 13 amino acids. Per germline, CDR1 MNHEY and CDR2 SVGAGI. With 6 bases removed from V and 4 bases from J, the gap between germline ends came to 11 bases. As DNA, the CDR3 is TGTGCCAGCAGACAAAAACTACCAGATACGCAGTATTTT. Encoded protein: CASRQKLPDTQYF.

This chain uses TRBV5-4 with TRBJ2-3, with D possibly being TRBD1 or TRBD2 (7 bases each). V shed 0 bases and J shed 5 bases, with 13 bases lying between them. This CDR3 spans 15 amino acids. Germline values: CDR1 SGHNT, CDR2 YYREEE (reference sequence). CDR3 nucleotide sequence: TGTGCCAGCAGCTTGGAGGGCAGGGGGGGAGATACGCAGTATTTT. Amino acid sequence: CASSLEGRGGDTQYF.

This chain joins TRBV4-3 and TRBJ2-3; TRBD2 agrees at 11 bases. V trimming: 3 bases; J trimming: 4 bases; junction bases outside the gene matches: 6. Looked up from germline, CDR1 is LGHNA and CDR2 is YSLEER. The CDR3 covers 16 residues. DNA of the CDR3: TGCGCCAGCAGCCAGGATTATAGCGGGGGGGCAGATACGCAGTATTTT. Residues: CASSQDYSGGADTQYF.

CDR3 nucleotide sequence: TGTGCCAGCAGCCCTCAACCCAAAGGGGGGGGCAGGATGGATGGCTACACCTTC. Translation gives CASSPQPKGGGRMDGYTF. The chain combines TRBV7-9 with TRBJ1-2; weak D call: TRBD1 (6 bases). Germline CDR1 SEHNR, CDR2 FQNEAQ (reference sequence). V was cut by 5 bases and J by 6 bases, with 28 bases left in between. CDR3 size: 18 residues.

There are a few counts of this clone. The chain uses TRBV2 and TRBJ1-5, with D possibly TRBD1 on 6 matching bases. Per the germline V gene, CDR1 is SNHLY and CDR2 is FYNNEI. V was cut by 4 bases and J by 1 base, with 11 bases left in between. The CDR3 totals 15 residues. This chain's CDR3 is CASSGKGGSNQPQHF. In DNA, the CDR3 is TGTGCCAGCAGTGGTAAGGGGGGGAGCAATCAGCCCCAGCATTTT.

The CDR3 region is CASTGVVDSGYTF. CDR3 DNA: TGTGCCAGTACAGGGGTCGTTGACTCGGGCTACACCTTC. V and J are TRBV19 and TRBJ1-2; D is perhaps TRBD1 (6 bases). The CDR3 is 13 residues long. Trimming removed 7 bases from V and 8 bases from J, with 17 bases in between. Germline CDR1 and CDR2: LNHDA and SQIVND (reference sequence).

This clone has only a few counts. Here the CDR3 reads CASSRDYLVSSYEQYF. CDR3 DNA: TGTGCCAGCAGTCGGGACTACCTAGTTAGCTCCTACGAGCAGTACTTC. The chain joins TRBV7-9 to TRBJ2-7, with TRBD2 identical over 7 bases. Germline V CDR1 and CDR2: SEHNR, FQNEAQ (reference sequence). Trimming cost V 6 bases and J 0 bases; bases outside gene matches: 11. This CDR3 spans 16 amino acids.

The rearrangement uses TRBV14 and TRBJ2-1, with D perhaps matching TRBD2 (7 bases). Trimming shortened V by 0 bases and J by 14 bases, and 32 bases separated the two germline ends. Germline CDR1 and CDR2: SGHDN and FVKESK. The CDR3 is made up of 19 amino acids. The CDR3: CASSQDRGGGTLTPEGEFF. DNA of the CDR3: TGTGCCAGCAGCCAAGATAGGGGGGGAGGGACATTGACACCAGAAGGGGAGTTCTTC.

V and J are TRBV5-6 and TRBJ2-2; tentatively, D is TRBD2 (7 bases). The CDR3 has 15 residues. Germline CDR1 SGHDT, CDR2 YYEEEE. Between the trimmed V and J ends, which lost 3 bases and 6 bases, there was a span of 15 bases. This chain's CDR3 is CASSSRQGRAGELFF. As DNA, the CDR3 is TGTGCCAGCAGCTCCAGGCAGGGGAGGGCCGGGGAGCTGTTTTTT.